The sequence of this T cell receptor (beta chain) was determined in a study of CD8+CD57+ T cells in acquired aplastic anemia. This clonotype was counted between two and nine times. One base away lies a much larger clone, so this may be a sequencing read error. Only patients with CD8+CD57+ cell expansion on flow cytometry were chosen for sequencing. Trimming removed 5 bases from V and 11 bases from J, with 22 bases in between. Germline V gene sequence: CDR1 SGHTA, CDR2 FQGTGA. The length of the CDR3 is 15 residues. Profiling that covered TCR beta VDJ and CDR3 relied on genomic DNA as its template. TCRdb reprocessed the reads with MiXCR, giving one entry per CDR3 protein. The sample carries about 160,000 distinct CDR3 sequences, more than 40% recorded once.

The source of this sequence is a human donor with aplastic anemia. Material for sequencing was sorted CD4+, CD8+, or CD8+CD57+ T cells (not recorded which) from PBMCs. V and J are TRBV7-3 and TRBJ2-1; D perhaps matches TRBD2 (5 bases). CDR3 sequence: CASSDPLSGLHQQFF. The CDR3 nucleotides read TGTGCCAGCAGCGACCCACTGTCGGGGTTACATCAGCAGTTCTTC. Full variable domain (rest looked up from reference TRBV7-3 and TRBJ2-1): GAGVSQTPSNKVTEKGKYVELRCDPISGHTALYWYRQSLGQGPEFLIYFQGTGAADDSGLPNDRFFAVRPEGSVSTLKIQRTERGDSAVYLCASSDPLSGLHQQFFGPGTRLTVL.